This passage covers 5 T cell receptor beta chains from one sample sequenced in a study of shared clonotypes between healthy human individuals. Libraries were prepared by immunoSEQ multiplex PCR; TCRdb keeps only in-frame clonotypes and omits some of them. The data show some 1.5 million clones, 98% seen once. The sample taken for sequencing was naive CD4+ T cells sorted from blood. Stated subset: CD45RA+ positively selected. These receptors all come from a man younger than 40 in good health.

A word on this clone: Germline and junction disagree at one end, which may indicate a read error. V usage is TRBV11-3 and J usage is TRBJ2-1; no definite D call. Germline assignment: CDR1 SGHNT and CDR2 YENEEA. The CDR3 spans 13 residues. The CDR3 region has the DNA TGTGCCAGCAGCGTAGACCAGGACAATGAGCAGTTCTTC. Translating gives CASSVDQDNEQFF.

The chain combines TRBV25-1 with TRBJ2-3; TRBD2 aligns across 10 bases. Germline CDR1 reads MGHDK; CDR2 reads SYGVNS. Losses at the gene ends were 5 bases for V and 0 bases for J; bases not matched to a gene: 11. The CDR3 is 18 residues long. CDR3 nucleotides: TGTGCCAGCAGTTTAGCGGGAGGATCCGTATATAGCACAGATACGCAGTATTTT. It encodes CASSLAGGSVYSTDTQYF.

This CDR3 reads CASSLTGTGLGEQFF. The CDR3 DNA is TGTGCCAGCAGCTTAACCGGGACAGGGTTGGGTGAGCAGTTCTTC. This chain connects TRBV7-3 to TRBJ2-1, with TRBD1 matching 9 bases. This CDR3 spans 15 amino acids. Germline assignment: CDR1 SGHTA and CDR2 FQGTGA. Germline trimming cut 0 bases from V and 9 bases from J; bases unmatched to any gene: 6.

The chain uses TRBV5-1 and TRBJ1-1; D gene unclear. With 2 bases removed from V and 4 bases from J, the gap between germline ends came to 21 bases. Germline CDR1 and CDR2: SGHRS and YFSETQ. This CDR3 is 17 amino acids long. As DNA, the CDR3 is TGCGCCAGCAGCTTTTCCCCAACTGGGCCCCGTAGCACTGAAGCTTTCTTT. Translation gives CASSFSPTGPRSTEAFF.

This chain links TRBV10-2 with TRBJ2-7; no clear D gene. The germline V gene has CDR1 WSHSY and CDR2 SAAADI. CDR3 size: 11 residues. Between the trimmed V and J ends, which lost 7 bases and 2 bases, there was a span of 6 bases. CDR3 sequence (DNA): TGCGCCAGCACCGACACCTACGAGCAGTACTTC. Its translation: CASTDTYEQYF.